Listed below are T cell receptor beta chains from one sample, sequenced in a study of cytomegalovirus exposure and HLA in healthy donors. The protocol was immunoSEQ multiplex PCR, while the TCRdb copy is restricted to in-frame clones and leaves out a portion. The sample yields roughly 70,000 clones, more than 60% seen once. The source material was PBMCs. The receptors originated from a male donor in good health and CMV-seropositive. Each CDR3 is given with its conserved first and last residue. Fields, in order: D gene, V gene, clone size, J gene, CDR3 protein, CDR3 DNA. The D gene is left open where the match is weak. The listing skips clone size in some rows; elsewhere it reads once, few, many or a size class.

D gene: NA; V gene: TRBV10-1; clone size: NA; J gene: TRBJ2-7; CDR3 protein: CASSESRGTTEQYF; CDR3 DNA: TGCGCCAGCAGTGAATCAAGAGGCACTACCGAGCAGTACTTC
D gene: TRBD2; V gene: TRBV4-1; clone size: NA; J gene: TRBJ2-3; CDR3 protein: CASSQEAGPSTDTQYF; CDR3 DNA: TGCGCCAGCAGCCAAGAAGCGGGACCTAGCACAGATACGCAGTATTTT
D gene: NA; V gene: TRBV28; clone size: NA; J gene: TRBJ1-5; CDR3 protein: CASSLVGARNQPQHF; CDR3 DNA: TGTGCCAGCAGTTTAGTAGGGGCCCGCAATCAGCCCCAGCATTTT
D gene: TRBD1; V gene: TRBV19; clone size: NA; J gene: TRBJ1-1; CDR3 protein: CASSNNRQGATEAFF; CDR3 DNA: TGTGCCAGTAGTAACAACCGACAGGGGGCTACTGAAGCTTTCTTT
D gene: NA; V gene: TRBV27; clone size: once; J gene: TRBJ1-5; CDR3 protein: CASSLGRGFNQPQHF; CDR3 DNA: TGTGCCAGCAGTTTGGGCAGGGGCTTCAATCAGCCCCAGCATTTT
D gene: TRBD1; V gene: TRBV27; clone size: NA; J gene: TRBJ2-1; CDR3 protein: CASKPTGAYNEQFF; CDR3 DNA: TGTGCCAGCAAACCTACAGGGGCCTACAATGAGCAGTTCTTC
D gene: NA; V gene: TRBV27; clone size: NA; J gene: TRBJ2-1; CDR3 protein: CASSPRLGWDNEQFF; CDR3 DNA: TGTGCCAGCAGTCCGCGACTAGGTTGGGACAATGAGCAGTTCTTC
D gene: NA; V gene: TRBV28; clone size: NA; J gene: TRBJ2-7; CDR3 protein: CASSLVGYEQYF; CDR3 DNA: TGTGCCAGCAGTTTGGTCGGCTACGAGCAGTACTTC
D gene: NA; V gene: TRBV30; clone size: few; J gene: TRBJ2-7; CDR3 protein: CAWSVHGGYEQYF; CDR3 DNA: TGTGCCTGGAGTGTACACGGGGGCTACGAGCAGTACTTC
D gene: TRBD2; V gene: TRBV7-2; clone size: once; J gene: TRBJ2-1; CDR3 protein: CARAGPYSYNEQFF; CDR3 DNA: TGTGCCAGAGCGGGACCCTACTCCTACAATGAGCAGTTCTTC
D gene: TRBD2; V gene: TRBV5-6; clone size: NA; J gene: TRBJ2-1; CDR3 protein: CASSPTSGSNEQFF; CDR3 DNA: TGTGCCAGCAGCCCGACTAGCGGGAGTAATGAGCAGTTCTTC
D gene: TRBD1; V gene: TRBV29-1; clone size: NA; J gene: TRBJ2-3; CDR3 protein: CSGRQGQTDTQYF; CDR3 DNA: TGCAGCGGGCGACAGGGCCAAACAGATACGCAGTATTTT
D gene: TRBD1; V gene: TRBV5-1; clone size: NA; J gene: TRBJ2-7; CDR3 protein: CASSLRDRPYEQYF; CDR3 DNA: TGCGCCAGCAGCTTGCGGGACAGACCTTACGAGCAGTACTTC
D gene: NA; V gene: TRBV5-1; clone size: once; J gene: TRBJ2-5; CDR3 protein: CASSLAGEGKETQYF; CDR3 DNA: TGCGCCAGCAGCTTGGCGGGAGAGGGCAAAGAGACCCAGTACTTC
D gene: NA; V gene: TRBV7-9; clone size: few; J gene: TRBJ1-2; CDR3 protein: CASSLGSPANYGYTF; CDR3 DNA: TGTGCCAGCAGCTTAGGGAGCCCAGCTAACTATGGCTACACCTTC
D gene: TRBD1; V gene: TRBV18; clone size: few; J gene: TRBJ1-2; CDR3 protein: CASSPSTGGRSGYTF; CDR3 DNA: TGTGCCAGCTCACCATCTACAGGGGGCCGGTCTGGCTACACCTTC
D gene: TRBD2; V gene: TRBV30; clone size: NA; J gene: TRBJ2-1; CDR3 protein: CAWSPWTSGRGLHNEQFF; CDR3 DNA: TGTGCCTGGAGTCCCTGGACTAGCGGGAGGGGGCTCCACAATGAGCAGTTCTTC
D gene: TRBD1; V gene: TRBV19; clone size: NA; J gene: TRBJ1-2; CDR3 protein: CASSSREGGYYGYTF; CDR3 DNA: TGTGCCAGTAGTAGCCGGGAAGGGGGCTACTATGGCTACACCTTC
D gene: NA; V gene: TRBV30; clone size: NA; J gene: TRBJ1-1; CDR3 protein: CAWSPNLNTEAFF; CDR3 DNA: TGTGCCTGGAGTCCAAATTTGAACACTGAAGCTTTCTTT
D gene: NA; V gene: TRBV9; clone size: NA; J gene: TRBJ2-1; CDR3 protein: CASSVRDEQFF; CDR3 DNA: TGTGCCAGCAGCGTAAGAGATGAGCAGTTCTTC
D gene: TRBD2; V gene: TRBV11-2; clone size: few; J gene: TRBJ2-5; CDR3 protein: CASRPAGYQETQYF; CDR3 DNA: TGTGCCAGCAGGCCAGCGGGGTACCAAGAGACCCAGTACTTC
D gene: NA; V gene: TRBV28; clone size: once; J gene: TRBJ2-7; CDR3 protein: CASSFGGSYEQYF; CDR3 DNA: TGTGCCAGCAGTTTTGGTGGGAGCTACGAGCAGTACTTC
D gene: TRBD1; V gene: TRBV5-3; clone size: NA; J gene: TRBJ1-1; CDR3 protein: CARSPARGHGNTEAFF; CDR3 DNA: TGTGCCAGAAGCCCCGCCAGGGGGCATGGGAACACTGAAGCTTTCTTT
D gene: TRBD1; V gene: TRBV4-3; clone size: NA; J gene: TRBJ2-3; CDR3 protein: CASSQQFSRGDTQYF; CDR3 DNA: TGCGCCAGCAGCCAACAGTTTTCCAGGGGGGATACGCAGTATTTT
D gene: TRBD2; V gene: TRBV27; clone size: NA; J gene: TRBJ2-1; CDR3 protein: CASSSGTSGSNEQFF; CDR3 DNA: TGTGCCAGCAGTTCGGGGACTAGCGGGAGCAATGAGCAGTTCTTC
D gene: NA; V gene: TRBV5-1; clone size: NA; J gene: TRBJ2-2; CDR3 protein: CASSLGGQNTGELFF; CDR3 DNA: TGCGCCAGCAGCTTGGGGGGACAGAACACCGGGGAGCTGTTTTTT